The table lists the clone carrying this T cell receptor beta chain with a few counts. Antigen unknown. These data originate in a study of cytomegalovirus exposure and HLA in healthy donors. The PCR contained 60 Vbeta and 13 Jbeta primers. Profiled with immunoSEQ multiplex PCR; TCRdb holds only in-frame clones, not every one. The sample includes about 130,000 clones, about 8.5% seen only once; the top ten take 5.5%. Study-wide results and limits: Researchers catalogued over 150 TCR beta chains as cytomegalovirus-associated.

The ends lost 4 bases at V and 5 bases at J; junction bases unmatched: 6. There are 15 residues in the CDR3. Germline lookup yields CDR1 SGHTA and CDR2 FQGNSA. Sequenced sample: PBMCs. The V gene is TRBV7-2, the J gene TRBJ2-1; 9 nucleotides line up with TRBD2. The sequence was obtained from a man aged 40-49 years in good health and CMV-seronegative. CDR3 DNA: TGTGCCAGCAGCTCTACTAGCGGGCCCCACAATGAGCAGTTCTTC. Protein: CASSSTSGPHNEQFF. The full variable domain, in which reference TRBV7-2 and TRBJ2-1 provide the parts outside the CDR3, is GAGVSQSPSNKVTEKGKDVELRCDPISGHTALYWYRQSLGQGLEFLIYFQGNSAPDKSGLPSDRFSAERTGGSVSTLTIQRTQQEDSAVYLCASSSTSGPHNEQFFGPGTRLTVL.